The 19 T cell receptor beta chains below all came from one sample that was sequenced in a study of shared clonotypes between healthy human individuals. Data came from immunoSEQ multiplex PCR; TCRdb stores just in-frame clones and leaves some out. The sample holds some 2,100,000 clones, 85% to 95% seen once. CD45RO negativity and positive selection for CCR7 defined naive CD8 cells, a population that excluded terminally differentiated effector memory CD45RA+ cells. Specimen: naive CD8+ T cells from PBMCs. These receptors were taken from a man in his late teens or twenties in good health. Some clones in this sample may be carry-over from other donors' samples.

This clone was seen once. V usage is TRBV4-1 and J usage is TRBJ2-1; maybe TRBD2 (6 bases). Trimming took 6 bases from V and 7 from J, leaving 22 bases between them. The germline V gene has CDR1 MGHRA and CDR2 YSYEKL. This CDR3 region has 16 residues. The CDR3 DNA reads TGCGCCAGCAGTCCAAGATTTACGGGAGTCGGAAATGAGCAGTTCTTC. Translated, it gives CASSPRFTGVGNEQFF.

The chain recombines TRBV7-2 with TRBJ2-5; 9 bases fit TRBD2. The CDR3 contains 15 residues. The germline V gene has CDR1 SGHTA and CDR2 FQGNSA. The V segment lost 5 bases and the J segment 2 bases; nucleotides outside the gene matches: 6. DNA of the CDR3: TGTGCCAGCAGCATCGGACTAGCGTTTCAAGAGACCCAGTACTTC. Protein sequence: CASSIGLAFQETQYF.

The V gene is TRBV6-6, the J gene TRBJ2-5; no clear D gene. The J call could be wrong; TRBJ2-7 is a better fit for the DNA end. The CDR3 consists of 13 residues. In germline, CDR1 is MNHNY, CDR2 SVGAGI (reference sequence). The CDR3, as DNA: TGTGCCACCGCCCCCCTCATTGGTGACGAGCAGTACTTC. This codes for CATAPLIGDEQYF.

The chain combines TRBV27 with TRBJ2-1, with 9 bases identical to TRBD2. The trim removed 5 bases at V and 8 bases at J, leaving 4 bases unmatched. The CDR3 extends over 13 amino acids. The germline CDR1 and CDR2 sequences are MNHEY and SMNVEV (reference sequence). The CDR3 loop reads CASSARTSDEQFF. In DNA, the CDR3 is TGTGCCAGCAGTGCGAGGACTAGCGATGAGCAGTTCTTC.

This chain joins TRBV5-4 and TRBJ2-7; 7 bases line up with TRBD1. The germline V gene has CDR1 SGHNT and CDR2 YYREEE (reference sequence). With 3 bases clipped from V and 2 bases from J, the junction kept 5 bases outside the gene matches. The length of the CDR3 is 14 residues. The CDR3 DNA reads TGTGCCAGCAGCTACTCCGGGACAGCCTACGAGCAGTACTTC. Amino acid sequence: CASSYSGTAYEQYF.

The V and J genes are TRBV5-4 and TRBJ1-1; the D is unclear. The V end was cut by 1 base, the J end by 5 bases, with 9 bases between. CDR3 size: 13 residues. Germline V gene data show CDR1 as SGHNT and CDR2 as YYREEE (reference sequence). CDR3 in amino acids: CASSLWVGTEAFF. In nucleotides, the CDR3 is TGTGCCAGCAGCTTGTGGGTGGGGACTGAAGCTTTCTTT.

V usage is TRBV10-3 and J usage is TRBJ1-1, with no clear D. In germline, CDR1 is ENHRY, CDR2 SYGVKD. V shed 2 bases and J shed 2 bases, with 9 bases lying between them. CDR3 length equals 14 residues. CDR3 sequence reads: CAISERQDNTEAFF. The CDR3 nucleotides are TGTGCCATCAGTGAGCGTCAGGATAACACTGAAGCTTTCTTT.

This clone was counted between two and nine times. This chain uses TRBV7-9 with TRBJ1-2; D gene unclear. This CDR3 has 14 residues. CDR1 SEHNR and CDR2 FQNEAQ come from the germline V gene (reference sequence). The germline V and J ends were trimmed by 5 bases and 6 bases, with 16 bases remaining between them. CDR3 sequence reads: CASSPAAYWDGYTF. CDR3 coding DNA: TGTGCCAGCAGCCCAGCGGCATATTGGGATGGCTACACCTTC.

The CDR3 sequence: CASNPNPNGSGQYF. CDR3 nucleotides: TGTGCCAGCAACCCTAATCCTAACGGGAGCGGGCAGTACTTC. This rearrangement joins TRBV6-5 to TRBJ2-7; weak D call: TRBD2 (6 bases). Germline CDR1 MNHEY, CDR2 SVGAGI. Trimming stripped 7 bases from V and 9 bases from J, with 22 bases between. This CDR3 contains 14 residues.

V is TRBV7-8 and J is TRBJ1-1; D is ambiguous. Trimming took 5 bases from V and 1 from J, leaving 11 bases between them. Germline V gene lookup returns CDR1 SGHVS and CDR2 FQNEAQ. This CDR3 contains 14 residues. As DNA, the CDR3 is TGTGCCAGCAGCCTCGTTAGGAAGAACACTGAAGCTTTCTTT. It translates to CASSLVRKNTEAFF. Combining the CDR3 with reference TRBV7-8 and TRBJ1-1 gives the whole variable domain GAGVSQSPRYKVAKRGQDVALRCDPISGHVSLFWYQQALGQGPEFLTYFQNEAQLDKSGLPSDRFFAERPEGSVSTLKIQRTQQEDSAVYLCASSLVRKNTEAFFGQGTRLTVV.

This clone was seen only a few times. The CDR3 protein is CASSYGAGTGELFF. The CDR3 DNA reads as TGTGCCAGCAGTTATGGGGCAGGGACCGGGGAGCTGTTTTTT. The J gene is TRBJ2-2, the V gene TRBV6-5; the D gene is possibly TRBD1 (5 bases). V lost 3 bases to trimming and J lost 5 bases, with 10 bases between them. CDR1 and CDR2 (germline): MNHEY, SVGAGI. This CDR3 is 14 amino acids long.

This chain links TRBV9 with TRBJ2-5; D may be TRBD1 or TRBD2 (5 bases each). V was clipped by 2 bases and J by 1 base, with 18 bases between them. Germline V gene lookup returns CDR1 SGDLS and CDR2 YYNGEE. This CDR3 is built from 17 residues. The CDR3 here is CASSVVPGTPAQETQYF. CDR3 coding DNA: TGTGCCAGCAGCGTTGTCCCCGGGACCCCCGCCCAAGAGACCCAGTACTTC.

The CDR3 loop is CASSVGGSPGEQYF. DNA of the CDR3: TGTGCCAGCAGCGTAGGGGGGTCCCCTGGGGAGCAGTACTTC. The genes are TRBV9 and TRBJ2-7; D is perhaps TRBD1 or TRBD2 (5 bases each). The V gene lost 0 bases and the J gene lost 7 bases, with 14 bases spanning the gap. CDR1 is SGDLS, CDR2 YYNGEE, per germline. The CDR3 extends over 14 amino acids.

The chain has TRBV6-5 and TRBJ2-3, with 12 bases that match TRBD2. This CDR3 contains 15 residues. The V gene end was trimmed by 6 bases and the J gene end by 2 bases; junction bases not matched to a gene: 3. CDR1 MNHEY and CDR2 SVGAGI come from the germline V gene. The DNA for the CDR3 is TGTGCCAGCAGCCCTAGCGGGAGGGCCACAGATACGCAGTATTTT. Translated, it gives CASSPSGRATDTQYF.

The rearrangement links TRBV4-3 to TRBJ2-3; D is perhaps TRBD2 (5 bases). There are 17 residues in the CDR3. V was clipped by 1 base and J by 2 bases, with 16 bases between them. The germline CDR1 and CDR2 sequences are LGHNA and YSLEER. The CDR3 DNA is TGCGCCAGCAGCCAAGGATCGGGAAAGCACAACACAGATACGCAGTATTTT. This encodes CASSQGSGKHNTDTQYF.

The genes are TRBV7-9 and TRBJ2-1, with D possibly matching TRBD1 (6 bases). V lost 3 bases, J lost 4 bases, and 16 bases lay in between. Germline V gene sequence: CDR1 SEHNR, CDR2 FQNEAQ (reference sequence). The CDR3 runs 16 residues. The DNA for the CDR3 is TGTGCCAGCAGCTTGGGGGCCTTGACTTTTTACAATGAGCAGTTCTTC. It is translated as CASSLGALTFYNEQFF.

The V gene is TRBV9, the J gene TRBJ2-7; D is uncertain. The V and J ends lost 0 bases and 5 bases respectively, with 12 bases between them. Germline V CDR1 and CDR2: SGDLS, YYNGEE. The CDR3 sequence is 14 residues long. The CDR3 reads CASSVVGLADEQYF. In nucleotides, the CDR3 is TGTGCCAGCAGCGTAGTGGGCTTGGCCGACGAGCAGTACTTC.

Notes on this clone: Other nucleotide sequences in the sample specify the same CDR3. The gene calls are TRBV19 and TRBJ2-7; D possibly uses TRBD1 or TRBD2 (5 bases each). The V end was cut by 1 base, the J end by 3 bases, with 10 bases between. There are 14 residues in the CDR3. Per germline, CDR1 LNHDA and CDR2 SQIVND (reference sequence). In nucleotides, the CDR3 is TGTGCCAGTAGTATAGGGGGACGGGGCTACGAGCAGTACTTC. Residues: CASSIGGRGYEQYF.

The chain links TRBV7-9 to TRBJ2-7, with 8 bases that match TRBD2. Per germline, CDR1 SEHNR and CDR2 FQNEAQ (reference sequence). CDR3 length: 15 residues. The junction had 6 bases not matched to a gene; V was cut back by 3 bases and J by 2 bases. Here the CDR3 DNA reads TGTGCCAGCAGCTTTACCAGCGGGAGTCCCTACGAGCAGTACTTC. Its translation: CASSFTSGSPYEQYF.